Presented here are 9 T cell receptor beta chains from one specimen sequenced in a study of cytomegalovirus exposure and HLA in healthy donors. The PCR employed 60 Vbeta primers together with 13 Jbeta primers. This table comes from immunoSEQ multiplex PCR, and its TCRdb copy is limited to in-frame clones, with some not included. The top ten clones hold roughly 1.6% of a sample with around 180,000 clones, 70% to 80% of them seen once. The sequencing input was PBMCs. The receptors here all came from a woman in her forties or fifties in good health and CMV-seronegative.

The chain couples TRBV28 to TRBJ1-1, with 10 positions matching TRBD1. The CDR3 is 16 amino acids. After removal of 6 bases from V and 0 bases from J, the junction contained 7 bases not matched to a gene. Germline V gene sequence: CDR1 MDHEN, CDR2 SYDVKM. The CDR3 here is CASRERQGAMNTEAFF. Here the CDR3 DNA reads TGTGCCAGCAGAGAAAGACAGGGGGCTATGAACACTGAAGCTTTCTTT.

A note on this clone: Compared with germline, one end of the junction differs, possibly owing to a read error. The chain employs TRBV7-7 and TRBJ2-5; TRBD2 agrees at 15 bases. CDR3 length: 18 residues. The germline V gene has CDR1 SSHAT and CDR2 FNYEAQ (reference sequence). The CDR3 spells CASSLWTSGGARQETQYF. The CDR3 DNA reads as TGTGCTAGCAGCTTATGGACTAGCGGGGGGGCCCGCCAAGAGACCCAGTACTTC.

The chain recombines TRBV7-9 with TRBJ2-7, with TRBD1 matching 8 bases. The CDR3 is 15 residues long. Germline loops: CDR1 SEHNR, CDR2 FQNEAQ (reference sequence). V dropped 3 bases and J dropped 3; count of bases not matched to a gene: 7. CDR3 protein: CASSLAGTGLYEQYF. As DNA, the CDR3 is TGTGCCAGCAGCTTGGCCGGGACAGGTCTCTACGAGCAGTACTTC.

The rearrangement uses TRBV27 and TRBJ1-1; the D gene is possibly TRBD1 (5 bases). With 0 bases removed from V and 7 bases from J, the gap between germline ends came to 12 bases. CDR1 MNHEY and CDR2 SMNVEV come from the germline V gene (reference sequence). This CDR3 region has 14 residues. DNA of the CDR3: TGTGCCAGCAGTTTATCCCAGGGCAGAAGTGAAGCTTTCTTT. As protein: CASSLSQGRSEAFF.

This clone showed up just a few times. CDR3 in amino acids: CASGIYNRGTGNTIYF. CDR3 in DNA: TGTGCCAGCGGGATTTATAACAGGGGAACTGGAAACACCATATATTTT. The chain employs TRBV27 and TRBJ1-3; 7 bases line up with TRBD1. V shed 8 bases, J shed 2 bases, and the junction held 12 bases outside the gene matches. Per germline, CDR1 MNHEY and CDR2 SMNVEV (reference sequence). The CDR3 contains 16 residues.

The chain is built from TRBV18 and TRBJ2-1, with TRBD2 identical over 13 bases. Germline V gene data show CDR1 as KGHSH and CDR2 as LQKENI. The junction had 8 bases not matched to a gene; V was cut back by 4 bases and J by 8 bases. The CDR3 is 16 amino acids. CDR3 sequence: CASSLKTSGRSDEQFF. Written as DNA, the CDR3 is TGTGCCAGCTCACTCAAGACTAGCGGGAGGAGCGATGAGCAGTTCTTC.

J is TRBJ2-7 and V is TRBV11-1, with TRBD2 matching 8 bases. Germline V gene data show CDR1 as SGHAT and CDR2 as FQDESV (reference sequence). The J segment lost 0 bases and the V segment lost 3 bases, leaving 1 base of the junction unmatched. The CDR3 loop spans 14 amino acids. CDR3 coding DNA: TGTGCCAGCAGCTTGGGACTAGTCTCCTACGAGCAGTACTTC. Translation gives CASSLGLVSYEQYF.

The chain joins TRBV6-6 to TRBJ2-3; TRBD2 matches 10 bases. This CDR3 comprises 16 residues. The ends lost 2 bases at V and 1 base at J; junction bases unmatched: 3. The germline gives CDR1 MNHNY, CDR2 SVGAGI (reference sequence). This CDR3 is CASSYRLAGGTDTQYF. CDR3 sequence (DNA): TGTGCCAGCAGTTACAGGCTAGCGGGGGGCACAGATACGCAGTATTTT.

The genes are TRBV4-3 and TRBJ2-5; 8 bases line up with TRBD1. Germline loops: CDR1 LGHNA, CDR2 YSLEER. Unmatched junction bases numbered 7, after V lost 5 bases and J lost 2 bases. The CDR3 length is 15 residues. This CDR3 is CASSGRQGRQETQYF. Written as DNA, the CDR3 is TGCGCCAGCAGCGGGCGACAGGGGAGGCAAGAGACCCAGTACTTC.